This T cell receptor (beta chain) is from a study of blood T cell repertoires in COVID-19. Study-level background: Sites in the United States, Italy and Spain provided acute and convalescent COVID-19 samples. PBMCs, B-cell-depleted T cells, or T cells provided the cDNA or gDNA that made up the material.

Original methodology: How many nucleated cells were present was estimated from reference gene primer amplification. The data were produced by immunoSEQ multiplex PCR, yet TCRdb's version contains in-frame clones alone and is incomplete. V, J and clone size are those of that table, while D and trimming were read from the DNA. The sample lists roughly 260,000 clones, around nine tenths seen once, with approximately 9.4% in the top ten. Germline CDR1 reads SGHNT; CDR2 reads YYREEE (reference sequence). V was trimmed by 4 bases and J by 4 bases, leaving 9 bases between them. This CDR3 region has 12 residues.

Sequenced sample: peripheral blood. The chain recombines TRBV5-4 with TRBJ2-7; D may be TRBD1 (5 bases). This receptor was taken from a middle-aged man who had recovered from COVID-19. The DNA for the CDR3 is TGTGCCAGCAGCGGCAGGGAATACGAGCAGTACTTC. Translated, it gives CASSGREYEQYF.